The text below deals with one TCR beta chain. Libraries were prepared by immunoSEQ multiplex PCR; TCRdb keeps only in-frame clonotypes and omits some of them. The sample comprises 150,000 to 200,000 clones, roughly 77% of which are singletons, and roughly 1.9% rests with the top ten. The data derive from a study of cytotoxic CD8 clonotypes in ibrutinib-treated CLL. Study overall: Response samples followed a median approximately 13 months of treatment, range 6 to 36.

Germline CDR1 is MDHEN and CDR2 is SYDVKM. With 4 bases clipped from V and 6 bases from J, the junction kept 3 bases outside the gene matches. The CDR3 consists of 14 residues. As input for TCR beta libraries, around 2.1 micrograms of genomic DNA came from cryopreserved PBMCs. The V gene is TRBV28, the J gene TRBJ1-2, with 12 positions matching TRBD1. This sequence was found in a human donor with chronic lymphocytic leukemia. The material sequenced was PBMCs, taken after 12 months of ibrutinib treatment. The CDR3 is CASSSRDRGHGYTF. As DNA, the CDR3 is TGTGCCAGCAGTTCGAGGGACAGGGGGCATGGCTACACCTTC.